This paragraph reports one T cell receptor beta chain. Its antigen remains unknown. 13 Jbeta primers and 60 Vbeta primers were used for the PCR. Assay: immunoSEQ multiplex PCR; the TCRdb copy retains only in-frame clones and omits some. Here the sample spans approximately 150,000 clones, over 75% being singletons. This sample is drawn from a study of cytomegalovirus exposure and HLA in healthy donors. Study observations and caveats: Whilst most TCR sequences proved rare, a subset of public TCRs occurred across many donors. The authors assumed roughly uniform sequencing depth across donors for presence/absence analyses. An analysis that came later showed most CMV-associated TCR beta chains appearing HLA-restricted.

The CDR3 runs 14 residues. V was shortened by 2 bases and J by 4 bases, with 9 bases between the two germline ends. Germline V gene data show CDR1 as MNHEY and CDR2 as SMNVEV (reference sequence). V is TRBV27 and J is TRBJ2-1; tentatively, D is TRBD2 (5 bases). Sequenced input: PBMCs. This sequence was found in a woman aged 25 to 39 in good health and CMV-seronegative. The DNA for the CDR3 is TGTGCCAGCAGTTTAACGGGAAAGTACAATGAGCAGTTCTTC. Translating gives CASSLTGKYNEQFF.